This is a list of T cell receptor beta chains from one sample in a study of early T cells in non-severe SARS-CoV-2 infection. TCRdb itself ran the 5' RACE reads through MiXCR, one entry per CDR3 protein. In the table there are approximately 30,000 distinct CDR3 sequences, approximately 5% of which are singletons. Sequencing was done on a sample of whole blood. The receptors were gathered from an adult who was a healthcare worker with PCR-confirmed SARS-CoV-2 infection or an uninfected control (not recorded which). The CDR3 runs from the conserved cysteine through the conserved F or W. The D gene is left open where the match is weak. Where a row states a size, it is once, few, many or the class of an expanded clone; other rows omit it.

CDR3nt: TGCGCCAGCAGCCAAGATCCCTCAACCGCCCGTGAGCAGTTCTTC; CDR3aa: CASSQDPSTAREQFF; len: 15; v_gene: TRBV4-1; j_gene: TRBJ2-1; d_gene: .; abundance: many
CDR3nt: TGTGCCAGCAGTGAAATAACTAGCGGGAGCAATGAGCAGTTCTTC; CDR3aa: CASSEITSGSNEQFF; len: 15; v_gene: TRBV25-1; j_gene: TRBJ2-1; d_gene: TRBD2; abundance: few
CDR3nt: TGTGCCAGCAGCCAGGGGTTAGCCTATGGCTACACCTTC; CDR3aa: CASSQGLAYGYTF; len: 13; v_gene: TRBV3-1; j_gene: TRBJ1-2; d_gene: .; abundance: .
CDR3nt: TGTGCCAGCAGCCCGGACAGGTTAAACATTCAGTACTTC; CDR3aa: CASSPDRLNIQYF; len: 13; v_gene: TRBV12-3/TRBV12-4; j_gene: TRBJ2-4; d_gene: TRBD1; abundance: many
CDR3nt: TGCGCCAGCAGCCAAGAGGTCCACAGGGAAGACTATGGCTACACCTTC; CDR3aa: CASSQEVHREDYGYTF; len: 16; v_gene: TRBV4-3; j_gene: TRBJ1-2; d_gene: .; abundance: .
CDR3nt: TGTGCCAGCAGCCAAGGCAACATGGTTATTAACACCGGGGAGCTGTTTTTT; CDR3aa: CASSQGNMVINTGELFF; len: 17; v_gene: TRBV4-2; j_gene: TRBJ2-2; d_gene: .; abundance: .
CDR3nt: TGTGCCACCAGTGATCGCCGTTCAAGCGGCTACACCTTC; CDR3aa: CATSDRRSSGYTF; len: 13; v_gene: TRBV24-1; j_gene: TRBJ1-2; d_gene: .; abundance: many
CDR3nt: TGTGCCTGGTTAAATAGCGGGGGAAGCAATGAGCAGTTCTTC; CDR3aa: CAWLNSGGSNEQFF; len: 14; v_gene: TRBV30; j_gene: TRBJ2-1; d_gene: TRBD2; abundance: .
CDR3nt: TGTGCCAGCAGCCGCCTGGGACAGGGAGTTTCTGAAGCTTTCTTT; CDR3aa: CASSRLGQGVSEAFF; len: 15; v_gene: TRBV7-2; j_gene: TRBJ1-1; d_gene: TRBD1; abundance: many
CDR3nt: TGTGCCAGCTCACCACTTCGAGCCTTCAATGAGCAGTTCTTC; CDR3aa: CASSPLRAFNEQFF; len: 14; v_gene: TRBV18; j_gene: TRBJ2-1; d_gene: .; abundance: .
CDR3nt: TGCGCCAGCAGCTTTAGCGGGAGGGCGAATGAGCAGTTCTTC; CDR3aa: CASSFSGRANEQFF; len: 14; v_gene: TRBV10-2; j_gene: TRBJ2-1; d_gene: TRBD2; abundance: many
CDR3nt: TGCGCCAGCAGCTTGACCCAACAGGGGGGCGAGCAGTACTTC; CDR3aa: CASSLTQQGGEQYF; len: 14; v_gene: TRBV5-1; j_gene: TRBJ2-7; d_gene: TRBD1; abundance: many
CDR3nt: TGTGCCAGCAGCTTGGGACAGGGGGTAACAGATACGCAGTATTTT; CDR3aa: CASSLGQGVTDTQYF; len: 15; v_gene: TRBV7-3; j_gene: TRBJ2-3; d_gene: TRBD1; abundance: few
CDR3nt: TGTGCCAGCTCACCCCGGGGTAACGAGCAGTACTTC; CDR3aa: CASSPRGNEQYF; len: 12; v_gene: TRBV18; j_gene: TRBJ2-7; d_gene: .; abundance: many
CDR3nt: TGTGCCATCAGTGAGTTACGACAGGGCGCTGAAGCTTTCTTT; CDR3aa: CAISELRQGAEAFF; len: 14; v_gene: TRBV10-3; j_gene: TRBJ1-1; d_gene: TRBD1; abundance: many
CDR3nt: TGTGCCAGCAGTGCGAGGACAGTTTCCTACGAGCAGTACTTC; CDR3aa: CASSARTVSYEQYF; len: 14; v_gene: TRBV6-1; j_gene: TRBJ2-7; d_gene: .; abundance: many
CDR3nt: TGTGCCAGCAGCCCAGGACTAGCGGGGCTCAATGAGCAGTTCTTC; CDR3aa: CASSPGLAGLNEQFF; len: 15; v_gene: TRBV11-3; j_gene: TRBJ2-1; d_gene: TRBD2; abundance: few
CDR3nt: TGTGCCAGTAGTATGGGGACTGGACCCTACGAGCAGTACTTC; CDR3aa: CASSMGTGPYEQYF; len: 14; v_gene: TRBV19; j_gene: TRBJ2-7; d_gene: .; abundance: many
CDR3nt: TGTGCCAGCAGCGGGGGACTACGCGAGCAGTACTTC; CDR3aa: CASSGGLREQYF; len: 12; v_gene: TRBV7-9; j_gene: TRBJ2-7; d_gene: TRBD2; abundance: many
CDR3nt: TGTGCCAGCAGCTCGCTAGTGACAGGGGTATATGGCTACACCTTC; CDR3aa: CASSSLVTGVYGYTF; len: 15; v_gene: TRBV5-4; j_gene: TRBJ1-2; d_gene: TRBD1; abundance: many
CDR3nt: TGTGCCAGCAGCTTAGTGGGGCAGCTTTCCTACGAGCAGTACTTC; CDR3aa: CASSLVGQLSYEQYF; len: 15; v_gene: TRBV7-9; j_gene: TRBJ2-7; d_gene: .; abundance: many
CDR3nt: TGTGCCAGCAGCCAAGGTGGGGAGACCCAGTACTTC; CDR3aa: CASSQGGETQYF; len: 12; v_gene: TRBV3-1; j_gene: TRBJ2-5; d_gene: .; abundance: .
CDR3nt: TGTGCCAGCAGTTTTTCTAGCGCAATCCAAGAGACCCAGTACTTC; CDR3aa: CASSFSSAIQETQYF; len: 15; v_gene: TRBV27; j_gene: TRBJ2-5; d_gene: .; abundance: many
CDR3nt: TGTGCCAGCAGTTCCAGGGGGCCCAATCAGCCCCAGCATTTT; CDR3aa: CASSSRGPNQPQHF; len: 14; v_gene: TRBV12-3/TRBV12-4; j_gene: TRBJ1-5; d_gene: TRBD1; abundance: few
CDR3nt: TGTGCCAGCAGTCACGGTAGGGATCAGCCCCAGCATTTT; CDR3aa: CASSHGRDQPQHF; len: 13; v_gene: TRBV6-2/TRBV6-3; j_gene: TRBJ1-5; d_gene: .; abundance: many
CDR3nt: TGCGCCAGCAGCCATTATGAGGGGAACACTGAAGCTTTCTTT; CDR3aa: CASSHYEGNTEAFF; len: 14; v_gene: TRBV4-3; j_gene: TRBJ1-1; d_gene: .; abundance: few
CDR3nt: TGTGCCAGCAGCTCCCGGGACAGATGGGCGCCTGGCCAAGAGACCCAGTACTTC; CDR3aa: CASSSRDRWAPGQETQYF; len: 18; v_gene: TRBV5-6; j_gene: TRBJ2-5; d_gene: TRBD1; abundance: .
CDR3nt: TGTGCCAGCAGGCGACTATCAACTAATGAAAAACTGTTTTTT; CDR3aa: CASRRLSTNEKLFF; len: 14; v_gene: TRBV6-5; j_gene: TRBJ1-4; d_gene: .; abundance: many
CDR3nt: TGTGCCAGCAGAGACCGGGACAGGGGCTACAATGAGCAGTTCTTC; CDR3aa: CASRDRDRGYNEQFF; len: 15; v_gene: TRBV7-2; j_gene: TRBJ2-1; d_gene: TRBD1; abundance: many
CDR3nt: TGTGCCAGCAGCTTAGGGGCGGCAGGCACAGATACGCAGTATTTT; CDR3aa: CASSLGAAGTDTQYF; len: 15; v_gene: TRBV7-9; j_gene: TRBJ2-3; d_gene: .; abundance: many
CDR3nt: TGTGCCAGCAGTGAAGCTTTGATCGTGGGGATCTATGGCTACACCTTC; CDR3aa: CASSEALIVGIYGYTF; len: 16; v_gene: TRBV2; j_gene: TRBJ1-2; d_gene: .; abundance: .
CDR3nt: TGTGCCAGCACAGGGGAGGTCCCGTATAATTCACCCCTCCACTTT; CDR3aa: CASTGEVPYNSPLHF; len: 15; v_gene: TRBV2; j_gene: TRBJ1-6; d_gene: .; abundance: many
CDR3nt: TGTGCCAGCAGCTTTTCTCGGACAGGGGGCGGAGAGACCCAGTACTTC; CDR3aa: CASSFSRTGGGETQYF; len: 16; v_gene: TRBV11-2; j_gene: TRBJ2-5; d_gene: TRBD1; abundance: many
CDR3nt: TGTGCCAGCAGTTATGGAGTCACTGAAGCTTTCTTT; CDR3aa: CASSYGVTEAFF; len: 12; v_gene: TRBV6-2/TRBV6-3; j_gene: TRBJ1-1; d_gene: .; abundance: few
CDR3nt: TGTGCCAGCAGCGTAGGGGATACGCAGTATTTT; CDR3aa: CASSVGDTQYF; len: 11; v_gene: TRBV7-2; j_gene: TRBJ2-3; d_gene: .; abundance: few
CDR3nt: TGTGCCTGGGTGCCGGCTGGCGACCCCGTCCTGACTTTC; CDR3aa: CAWVPAGDPVLTF; len: 13; v_gene: TRBV30; j_gene: TRBJ2-6; d_gene: .; abundance: few